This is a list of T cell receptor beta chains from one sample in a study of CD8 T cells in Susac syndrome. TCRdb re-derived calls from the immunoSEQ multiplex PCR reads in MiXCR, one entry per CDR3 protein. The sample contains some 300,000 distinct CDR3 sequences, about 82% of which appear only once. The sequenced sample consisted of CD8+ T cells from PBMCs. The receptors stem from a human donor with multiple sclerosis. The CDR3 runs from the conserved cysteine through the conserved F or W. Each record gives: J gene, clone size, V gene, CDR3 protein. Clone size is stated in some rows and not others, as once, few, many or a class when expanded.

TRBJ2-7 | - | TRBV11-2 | CASSLTPAAGEQYF
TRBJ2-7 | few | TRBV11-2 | CASSLDFRGGRNYEQYF
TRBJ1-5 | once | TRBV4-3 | CASSQDRVNQPQHF
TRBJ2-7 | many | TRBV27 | CASSGQESSYEQYF
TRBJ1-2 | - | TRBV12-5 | CASGPGAQGGYTF
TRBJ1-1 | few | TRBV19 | CASSPGGANTEAFF
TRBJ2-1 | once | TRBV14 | CASSQDAFYNEQFF
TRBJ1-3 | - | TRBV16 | CASSQSRVENTIYF
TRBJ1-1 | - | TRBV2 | CASSPAVPMNTEAFF
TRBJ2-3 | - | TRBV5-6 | CASSPRQGVGTDTQYF
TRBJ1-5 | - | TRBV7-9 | CASSRSPAGNQPQHF
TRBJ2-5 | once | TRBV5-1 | CASRGARDASMQETQYF
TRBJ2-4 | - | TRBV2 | CATYRGARGKNIQYF
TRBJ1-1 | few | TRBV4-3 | CASSHTPGTGRFNTEAFF
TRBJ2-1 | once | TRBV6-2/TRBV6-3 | CASTGAYNEQFF
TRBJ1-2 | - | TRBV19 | CASSMSDRFAPYGYTF
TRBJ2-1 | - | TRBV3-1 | CASSPGTNEQFF
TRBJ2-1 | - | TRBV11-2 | CASSLGPSGRNEQFF
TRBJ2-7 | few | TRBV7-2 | CASSPGTGEYEQYF
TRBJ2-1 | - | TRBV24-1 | CATSDAGYNEQFF
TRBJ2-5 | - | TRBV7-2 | CASSFRDRVQETQYF
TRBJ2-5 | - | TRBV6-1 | CASRTNPGLGTFSETQYF
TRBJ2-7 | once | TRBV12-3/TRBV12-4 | CASSGTSGNYEQYF
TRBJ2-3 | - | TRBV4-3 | CASSQAPHGGNVDTQYF
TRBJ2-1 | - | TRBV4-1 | CASSQVGGDIYNEQFF
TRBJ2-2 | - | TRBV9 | CASSASLAKNTGELFF
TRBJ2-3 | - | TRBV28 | CASNPWQGSTDTQYF
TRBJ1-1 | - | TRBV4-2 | CASSQVRGGANTEAFF
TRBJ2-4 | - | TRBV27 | CASSPTGTGAKNIQYF
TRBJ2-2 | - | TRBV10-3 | CAISDPAGNTGELFF
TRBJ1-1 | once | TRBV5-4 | CASSWGQELNTEAFF
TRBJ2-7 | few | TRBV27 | CASIAQAGLGGSYEQYF
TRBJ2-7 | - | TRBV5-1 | CASSVTSGRTYEQYF
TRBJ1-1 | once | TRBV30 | CARVQGAAFF
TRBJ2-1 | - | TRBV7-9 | CASREGPESVYNNEQFF
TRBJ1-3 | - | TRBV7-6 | CASSPLDRFYTIYF
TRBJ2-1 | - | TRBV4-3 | CASSQDSLGGSHNEQFF
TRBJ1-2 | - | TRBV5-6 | CASSLDEAAGSGYTF
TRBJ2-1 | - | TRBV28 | CASRLIAVNSYNEQFF
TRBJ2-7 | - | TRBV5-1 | CASSKGQGPFYEQYF
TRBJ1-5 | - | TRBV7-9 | CASSEQGASNQPQHF
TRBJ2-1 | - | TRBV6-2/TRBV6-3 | CASSYALGEYNEQFF
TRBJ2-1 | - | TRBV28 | CASSLYRGRPYNEQFF
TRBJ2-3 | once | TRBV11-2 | CASSYLSGNGTDTQYF